This T cell receptor beta chain came from a study of patients and donors after allogeneic stem cell transplantation. CDR1 and CDR2 (germline): MNHEY, SVGAGI. V was trimmed by 4 bases and J by 6 bases, leaving 16 bases between them. The CDR3 is made up of 14 amino acids. MiXCR, run by TCRdb on the RT-PCR reads, gives a single entry per CDR3 protein. This repertoire shows about a million distinct CDR3 sequences, about a sixth found once; its top ten account for around 5.5%. This clonotype was counted a few times. The material sequenced was blood, either unsorted or a sorted T cell fraction (not recorded which). This TCR was sampled from a human donor who was either an allogeneic HSCT recipient or a stem cell or donor lymphocyte infusion donor (not recorded which). It is not recorded whose cells these are; they may come from a transplant donor. This chain links TRBV6-5 with TRBJ2-7, with D possibly matching TRBD1 (6 bases). DNA of the CDR3: TGTGCCAGCAGTTCCACTCCCAGGGGTTCCGAGCAGTACTTC. Its protein is CASSSTPRGSEQYF.